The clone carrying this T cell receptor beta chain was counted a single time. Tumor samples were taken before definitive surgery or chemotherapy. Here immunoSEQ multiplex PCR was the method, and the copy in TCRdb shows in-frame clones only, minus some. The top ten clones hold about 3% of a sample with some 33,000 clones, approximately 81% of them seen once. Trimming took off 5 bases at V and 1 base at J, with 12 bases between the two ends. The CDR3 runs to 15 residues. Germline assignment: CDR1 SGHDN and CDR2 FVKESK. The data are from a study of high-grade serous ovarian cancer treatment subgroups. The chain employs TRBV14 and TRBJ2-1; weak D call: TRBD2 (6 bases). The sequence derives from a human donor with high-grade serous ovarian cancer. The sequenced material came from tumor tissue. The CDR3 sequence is CASSLGLSSYNEQFF. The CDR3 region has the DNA TGTGCCAGCAGCTTGGGACTCTCTTCCTACAATGAGCAGTTCTTC. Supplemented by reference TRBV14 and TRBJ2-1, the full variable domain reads EAGVTQFPSHSVIEKGQTVTLRCDPISGHDNLYWYRRVMGKEIKFLLHFVKESKQDESGMPNNRFLAERTGGTYSTLKVQPAELEDSGVYFCASSLGLSSYNEQFFGPGTRLTVL.